A single sample is the source of the 17 T cell receptor beta chains below, sequenced in a study of T cell repertoires in cytomegalovirus infection. TCRdb reprocessed the reads with MiXCR, giving one entry per CDR3 protein. The sample shows approximately 260,000 distinct CDR3 sequences, approximately 17% of them seen only once. What was sequenced was CD8+ T cells from PBMCs. The receptors derive from a human donor in good health (CMV status not recorded). Some clones in this sample may be carry-over from other donors' samples.

This clonotype was detected ten times or more. This sequence joins TRBV7-8 and TRBJ2-1, with a tentative D call TRBD2 (6 bases). V lost 5 bases, J lost 8 bases, and 10 bases lay in between. Germline lookup yields CDR1 SGHVS and CDR2 FQNEAQ. The CDR3 has 12 amino acids. The CDR3 here is CASSRRRDEQFF. The CDR3 region has the DNA TGTGCCAGCAGCAGAAGGAGGGATGAGCAGTTCTTC.

The table lists this clonotype with a few counts. V and J are TRBV7-9 and TRBJ2-7; D possibly corresponds to TRBD2 (5 bases). The CDR3 has 14 amino acids. Germline CDR1 SEHNR, CDR2 FQNEAQ (reference sequence). With 5 bases removed from V and 5 bases from J, the gap between germline ends came to 16 bases. The CDR3 nucleotides are TGTGCCAGCAGCGGGAGTGGGCAGCAGGACGAGCAGTACTTC. Its translation: CASSGSGQQDEQYF.

J is TRBJ2-7 and V is TRBV20-1; 9 bases align to TRBD2. CDR3 length equals 13 residues. V lost 6 bases to trimming and J lost 3 bases; unmatched junction nucleotides: 6. Germline V gene sequence: CDR1 DFQATT, CDR2 SNEGSKA (reference sequence). The CDR3 nucleotides read TGCAGTGCGCTACCTAGCGGGGTCTACGAGCAGTACTTC. Its translation is CSALPSGVYEQYF.

This clonotype turned up a few times. The V call is TRBV11-2, the J call TRBJ2-2; 10 nucleotides agree with TRBD2. This CDR3 comprises 16 residues. Germline V gives CDR1 SGHAT, CDR2 FQNNGV. Trimming removed 7 bases from V and 2 bases from J; junction bases left unmatched: 7. CDR3 in DNA: TGTGCCAGCATGGCTAGCGGGGGACTAAACACCGGGGAGCTGTTTTTT. This gives the protein CASMASGGLNTGELFF.

In its sample, this clonotype was seen a few times. The CDR3 bases are TGTGCCAGCAGCTTAGCGAACACACATTACGAGCAGTACTTC. Its translation: CASSLANTHYEQYF. The chain carries TRBV7-9 and TRBJ2-7; D gene uncertain. The CDR3 loop spans 14 amino acids. Trimming stripped 0 bases from V and 4 bases from J, with 10 bases between. From germline, CDR1 is SEHNR and CDR2 FQNEAQ (reference sequence).

The chain has TRBV6-5 and TRBJ2-7; possibly TRBD1 for D (6 bases). The CDR3 totals 16 residues. V was pared by 2 bases and J by 5 bases, with 19 bases between. Germline loops: CDR1 MNHEY, CDR2 SVGAGI. As DNA, the CDR3 is TGTGCCAGCAGTTACCTAATGGACAGCAATCGGGACGAGCAGTACTTC. It translates to CASSYLMDSNRDEQYF.

This chain joins TRBV9 and TRBJ2-3; perhaps TRBD1 as D (5 bases). CDR1 SGDLS and CDR2 YYNGEE come from the germline V gene. The CDR3 spans 14 residues. Trimming left V 3 bases short and J 2 bases short, with 10 bases between. CDR3 region: CASSADRYTDTQYF. CDR3 DNA sequence: TGTGCCAGCAGCGCAGACAGATACACAGATACGCAGTATTTT.

In its sample, this clonotype was seen many times. CDR3 in amino acids: CASSSGLAETQYF. The CDR3 region has the DNA TGTGCCAGCAGCTCCGGACTAGCAGAGACCCAGTACTTC. The genes are TRBV11-2 and TRBJ2-5; 8 bases align to TRBD2. V shed 4 bases, J shed 4 bases, and the junction held 2 bases outside the gene matches. Germline loops: CDR1 SGHAT, CDR2 FQNNGV. The CDR3 covers 13 residues.

This clonotype was detected many times. V usage is TRBV6-2 or TRBV6-3 and J usage is TRBJ1-5; D remains ambiguous. The germline V gene encodes CDR1 MNHEY and CDR2 SVGEGT. CDR3 length equals 16 residues. Deletions cut 3 bases from V and 3 bases from J, with 15 bases between. The CDR3 sequence is CASSYDEPRDNQPQHF. For the CDR3, the DNA is TGTGCCAGCAGTTATGACGAACCCCGAGACAATCAGCCCCAGCATTTT.

The table lists this clonotype with many counts. V gene TRBV10-3 combines with J gene TRBJ2-1; D is perhaps TRBD1 or TRBD2 (5 bases each). The CDR3 covers 15 residues. Trimming removed 10 bases from V and 5 bases from J, with 21 bases in between. CDR1 and CDR2 (germline): ENHRY, SYGVKD. The CDR3 here is CATQPQGVPNNEQFF. The CDR3 bases are TGTGCCACGCAGCCGCAGGGAGTCCCGAACAATGAGCAGTTCTTC.

V is TRBV20-1 and J is TRBJ2-7, with 9 bases matching TRBD1. Germline V gene lookup returns CDR1 DFQATT and CDR2 SNEGSKA (reference sequence). The length of the CDR3 is 14 residues. Trimming cost V 5 bases and J 3 bases; bases outside gene matches: 8. The CDR3 DNA is TGCAGTGCTTCCGGGACAGGGACCTTCTACGAGCAGTACTTC. It specifies CSASGTGTFYEQYF.

The chain recombines TRBV6-5 with TRBJ2-5; TRBD1 matches 8 bases. The J segment lost 5 bases and the V segment lost 2 bases, leaving 16 bases of the junction unmatched. From germline, CDR1 is MNHEY and CDR2 SVGAGI. This CDR3 comprises 18 residues. CDR3 nucleotide sequence: TGTGCCAGCAGTTACGCCCGGACAGGGACACGACGATCCGAGACCCAGTACTTC. Residues: CASSYARTGTRRSETQYF.

The rearrangement uses TRBV12-3 or TRBV12-4 and TRBJ1-1, with TRBD1 identical over 7 bases. The V and J ends lost 3 bases and 1 base, in that order; junction bases with no gene match: 5. There are 15 residues in the CDR3. Here the CDR3 DNA reads TGTGCCAGCAGTTTGGGACAGAATCGGAACACTGAAGCTTTCTTT. This sequence encodes CASSLGQNRNTEAFF.

This chain uses TRBV29-1 with TRBJ2-1, with TRBD2 identical over 11 bases. The CDR3 runs 15 residues. Looked up from germline, CDR1 is SQVTM and CDR2 is ANQGSEA. The J segment lost 14 bases and the V segment lost 2 bases, leaving 14 bases of the junction unmatched. The CDR3 reads CSVEILGLAEGEEFF. The CDR3 nucleotides are TGCAGCGTTGAAATCCTGGGACTAGCGGAGGGAGAGGAGTTCTTC.

This clonotype came up many times. The chain is built from TRBV7-2 and TRBJ2-1; D might be TRBD1 or TRBD2, each matching 7 bases. The germline V gene has CDR1 SGHTA and CDR2 FQGNSA. CDR3 length equals 14 residues. V lost 6 bases to trimming and J lost 4 bases, with 13 bases between them. The CDR3 DNA follows: TGTGCCAGCAGTCAGGGGGGGGGTTACAATGAGCAGTTCTTC. Amino acid sequence: CASSQGGGYNEQFF. Complete variable domain (other parts from reference TRBV7-2 and TRBJ2-1): GAGVSQSPSNKVTEKGKDVELRCDPISGHTALYWYRQSLGQGLEFLIYFQGNSAPDKSGLPSDRFSAERTGGSVSTLTIQRTQQEDSAVYLCASSQGGGYNEQFFGPGTRLTVL.

This chain links TRBV3-1 with TRBJ2-1; 8 bases agree with TRBD1. The germline V gene encodes CDR1 LGHDT and CDR2 YNNKEL (reference sequence). CDR3 length: 14 amino acids. The V and J ends lost 7 bases and 8 bases, in that order; junction bases with no gene match: 10. This CDR3 is CASNPTGAIDEQFF. CDR3 coding DNA: TGTGCCAGCAACCCGACAGGGGCCATCGATGAGCAGTTCTTC.

This clonotype was counted ten times or more. The V gene is TRBV29-1, the J gene TRBJ2-7; D unclear. The length of the CDR3 is 13 residues. V shed 4 bases and J shed 3 bases, with 13 bases lying between them. Looked up from germline, CDR1 is SQVTM and CDR2 is ANQGSEA. The CDR3 sequence: CSVAASLNYEQYF. Here the CDR3 DNA reads TGCAGCGTTGCGGCCAGCTTAAACTACGAGCAGTACTTC.